This T cell receptor beta chain derives from a study of blood T cell dynamics during melanoma immunotherapy. Points from the study as a whole: Clones driving repertoire changes may be melanoma-specific or general immune activation.

Of note for this clone: The antigen is not known.

The CDR3 has 13 residues. The V segment lost 4 bases and the J segment 7 bases; nucleotides outside the gene matches: 3. Per germline, CDR1 SGHDN and CDR2 FVKESK. This table comes from immunoSEQ multiplex PCR, and its TCRdb copy is limited to in-frame clones, with some not included. This table holds tens of thousands of clones, around 88% found once. Time point reported: pre-treatment baseline. Sampling occurred pretreatment (T0) and at week 3 (W3), after cycle one of checkpoint blockade. Apart from two fast progressors, RECIST 1.1 response was judged 12 weeks post-infusion. No patient had earlier systemic cancer treatment, concurrent immunosuppressants, or another active cancer.

The TCR originated in a human donor with melanoma. This specimen was blood, taken from a patient treated with checkpoint blockade. The V call is TRBV14, the J call TRBJ1-4, with 7 bases lining up with TRBD1. For the CDR3, the DNA is TGTGCCAGCAGCCTCCGACAGGGTGAAAAACTGTTTTTT. Translated: CASSLRQGEKLFF.